The clone carrying this T cell receptor beta chain was seen only a few times. This sample stems from a study of blood T cell repertoires in COVID-19. Whole-study context: Whether acute or convalescent, the COVID-19 samples came from the United States, Italy and Spain. T cells, B-cell-depleted T cells, or PBMCs supplied cDNA or gDNA.

All enrollees were about 18 to 100 years old and from 20 to 30 US areas. This CDR3 has 13 amino acids. Some clones are missing from TCRdb's copy, which holds only in-frame ones; the method was immunoSEQ multiplex PCR. Of some 200,000 clones in the sample, 65% to 90% were seen once. Sequencing was carried out using PBMCs or T cells enriched from blood (not recorded which). The chain uses TRBV21-1 and TRBJ2-1; the listed D gene, TRBD2, was not tested against the DNA. TRBV21-1 is an annotated pseudogene. The receptor comes from a man in his forties or fifties who had recovered from COVID-19. CDR3 nucleotide sequence: TGTGCCAGCAGCAAAGGACTAGCGAATGAGCAGTTCTTC. Residues: CASSKGLANEQFF.